The text below deals with one T cell receptor (beta chain). Trimming left V 4 bases short and J 7 bases short, with 23 bases between. The germline gives CDR1 SGHRS, CDR2 YFSETQ. The CDR3 extends over 17 amino acids. Enrolled during active infection, Seattle patients were then followed longitudinally. The sample is drawn from a study of blood T cell repertoires in COVID-19. Turning to the study itself: The United States, Italy and Spain were the sources of the acute and convalescent COVID-19 samples. Sources were T cells, B-cell-depleted T cells, or PBMCs; the material itself was cDNA or gDNA.

As processed by the authors: Reference gene primer amplification yielded estimated nucleated cell counts. Clones were read by immunoSEQ multiplex PCR, and TCRdb kept only the in-frame ones, dropping some. Clone size and the V and J calls come from that table; the DNA yielded D and trimming. The sample has about 300,000 clones, 88% seen once. The TCR comes from a woman in her thirties with COVID-19, enrolled during active disease. The chain combines TRBV5-1 with TRBJ2-2; no clear D gene. The sequenced material came from peripheral blood. The CDR3 spells CASSPVGSLTVDGELFF. The CDR3 DNA sequence: TGCGCCAGCAGCCCGGTTGGTTCGCTCACGGTTGACGGGGAGCTGTTTTTT.